This entry is about one TCR beta chain. This sample stems from a study of patients and donors after allogeneic stem cell transplantation. Each CDR3 protein is one row after TCRdb ran MiXCR on the RT-PCR reads. Of roughly 150,000 distinct CDR3 sequences listed, about 24% were seen once; the top ten hold approximately 26%. The V gene's germline CDR1 is DFQATT and CDR2 SNEGSKA (reference sequence). After removal of 1 base from V and 3 bases from J, the junction contained 9 bases not matched to a gene. The CDR3 has 15 amino acids. This clonotype was sampled from a human donor who was either an allogeneic HSCT recipient or a stem cell or donor lymphocyte infusion donor (not recorded which). It is not recorded whose cells these are; they may come from a transplant donor. The chain links TRBV20-1 to TRBJ2-7; 7 bases align to TRBD1. Sequences were obtained from blood, either unsorted or a sorted T cell fraction (not recorded which). The CDR3 loop reads CSARAPPDRSYEQYF. DNA of the CDR3: TGCAGTGCTAGAGCCCCTCCGGACAGGAGCTACGAGCAGTACTTC.